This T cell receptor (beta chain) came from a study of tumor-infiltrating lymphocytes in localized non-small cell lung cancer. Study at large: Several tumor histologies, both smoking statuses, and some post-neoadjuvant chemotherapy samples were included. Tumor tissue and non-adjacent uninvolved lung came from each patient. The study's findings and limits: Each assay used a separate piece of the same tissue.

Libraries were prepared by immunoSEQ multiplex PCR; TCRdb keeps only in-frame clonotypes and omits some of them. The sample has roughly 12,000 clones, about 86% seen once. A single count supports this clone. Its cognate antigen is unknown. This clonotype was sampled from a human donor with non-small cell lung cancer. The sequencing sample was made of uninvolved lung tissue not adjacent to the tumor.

The CDR3 nucleotides read TGTGCCAGCAGCTGGAAGGGGGGCACTGAAGCTTTCTTT. It specifies CASSWKGGTEAFF. The V and J genes are TRBV11-3 and TRBJ1-1; D might be TRBD1 (6 bases). V lost 4 bases, J lost 4 bases, and 10 bases lay in between. From germline, CDR1 is SGHNT and CDR2 YENEEA. This CDR3 comprises 13 residues.